This T cell receptor (beta chain) is drawn from a study of beta chain features in type 1 diabetes. At the level of the study: Over 85,000,000 sorted cells were examined across all samples.

CD45RO/CCR7/CD25/CD127/CD95/CD27 sorting isolated CD4+ naive, central memory, regulatory and stem cell-like memory cells. With regard to this clone: Its antigen is unknown.

Study results and caveats: Lower insertion and higher deletion counts appeared at VDJ junctions in type 1 diabetes patients.

Germline values: CDR1 SNHLY, CDR2 FYNNEI. V lost 5 bases and J 4 bases, leaving 8 bases between the germline ends. CDR3 size: 13 residues. Investigators reverse transcribed all isolated RNA, so they sequenced expressed TCRB transcripts. Average reads for naive, central memory and regulatory T cell samples were about 3.57 million. Sequencing was performed with immunoSEQ multiplex PCR; in TCRdb, only in-frame clones are kept and a portion is missing. This sample yields under 250,000 clones, of which 12% to 15% are seen a single time; more than 0.025% belongs to the top ten. The origin of this receptor is a woman between 40 and 50 years old in good health. Sequenced sample: naive CD4+ T cells from blood. This rearrangement joins TRBV2 to TRBJ2-2, with D uncertain. CDR3 loop: CASSYVGTGELFF. Here the CDR3 DNA reads TGTGCCAGCAGTTACGTCGGCACCGGGGAGCTGTTTTTT. Supplemented by reference TRBV2 and TRBJ2-2, the full variable domain reads EPEVTQTPSHQVTQMGQEVILRCVPISNHLYFYWYRQILGQKVEFLVSFYNNEISEKSEIFDDQFSVERPDGSNFTLKIRSTKLEDSAMYFCASSYVGTGELFFGEGSRLTVL.